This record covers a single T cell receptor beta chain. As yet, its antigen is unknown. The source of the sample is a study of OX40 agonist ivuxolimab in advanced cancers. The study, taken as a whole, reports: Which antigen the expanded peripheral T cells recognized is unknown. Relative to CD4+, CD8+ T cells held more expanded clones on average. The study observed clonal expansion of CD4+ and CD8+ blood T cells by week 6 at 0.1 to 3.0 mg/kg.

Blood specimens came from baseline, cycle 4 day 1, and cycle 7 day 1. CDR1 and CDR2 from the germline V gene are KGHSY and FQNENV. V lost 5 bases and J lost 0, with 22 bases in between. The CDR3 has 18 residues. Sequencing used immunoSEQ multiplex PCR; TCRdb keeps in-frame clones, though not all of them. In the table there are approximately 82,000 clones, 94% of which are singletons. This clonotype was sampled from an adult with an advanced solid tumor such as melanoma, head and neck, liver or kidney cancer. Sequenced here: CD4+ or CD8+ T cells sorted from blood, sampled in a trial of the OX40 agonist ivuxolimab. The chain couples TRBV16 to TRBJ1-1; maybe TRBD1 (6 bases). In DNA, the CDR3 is TGTGCCAGCAGCGGCCCGATCGGCCAGGGGTTAATGAACACTGAAGCTTTCTTT. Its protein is CASSGPIGQGLMNTEAFF.